Listed here is a single T cell receptor (beta chain). The antigen remains undetermined. The method was immunoSEQ multiplex PCR; TCRdb's version includes in-frame clones alone and lacks a portion of them. In the table there are about 100,000 clones, roughly 91% of which are singletons. The sample is drawn from a study of OX40 agonist ivuxolimab in advanced cancers. At the level of the study: Ivuxolimab, an agonist antibody against OX40 (CD134), was given to patients.

In germline, CDR1 is SGHRS, CDR2 YFSETQ. The CDR3 runs 13 residues. V lost 0 bases to trimming and J lost 8 bases, with 8 bases between them. General study findings and limits: Certain nonresponders additionally had low normalized T-cell clonal expansion. With doses of 0.1 to 3.0 mg/kg, CD4+ and CD8+ blood T cells had undergone clonal expansion by week 6.

The TCR comes from an adult with an advanced solid tumor such as melanoma, head and neck, liver or kidney cancer. The V and J genes are TRBV5-1 and TRBJ1-4; D may be TRBD1 (6 bases). The starting material was CD4+ or CD8+ T cells sorted from blood, obtained in a trial of the OX40 agonist ivuxolimab. The CDR3 region has the DNA TGCGCCAGCAGCTTGGATCAGGGGGAAAAACTGTTTTTT. The encoded protein is CASSLDQGEKLFF.